Described below is a single TCR beta chain sequence and its context. This sample stems from a study of blood T cell repertoires in COVID-19. In the study overall: Specimens from acute and convalescent COVID-19 originated in the United States, Italy and Spain. The analysed material was cDNA or gDNA that came from T cells, B-cell-depleted T cells, or PBMCs.

As originally analysed: Reference gene primer amplification gave nucleated cell count estimates. Sequenced by immunoSEQ multiplex PCR; TCRdb stores in-frame clones only, minus some. V and J calls and clone size follow that table, whereas D and trimming were derived from the DNA. This table holds some 47,000 clones, about nine tenths found once. The V and J ends lost 5 bases and 4 bases respectively, with 17 bases between them. The CDR3 spans 16 residues. The V gene's germline CDR1 is SGHTA and CDR2 FQGNSA. This clonotype was obtained from an elderly woman in a cohort sampled during active or convalescent COVID-19. The chain has TRBV7-2 and TRBJ2-2, with D maybe TRBD1 (8 bases). The sample was peripheral blood. The CDR3 DNA reads as TGTGCCAGCAGCCCTTACAGGGGGAGGGTCACCGGGGAGCTGTTTTTT. Translating gives CASSPYRGRVTGELFF.